This TCR beta chain was captured in a study of Graves' ophthalmopathy and Graves' hyperthyroidism. Notes on the study in general: Most thyroid-expanded clonotypes exceeding 0.001 frequency were also found in blood.

Transcripts of RNA were the source for amplifying TCR beta CDR3 regions. Second-round multiplex PCR came after first-round RT-PCR with HTBI primers. Each CDR3 protein is one row after TCRdb ran MiXCR on the multiplex PCR reads. The table has around 600,000 distinct CDR3 sequences, roughly two fifths seen once. This CDR3 has 15 amino acids. Germline V gene lookup returns CDR1 SGHTA and CDR2 FQGTGA. V lost 6 bases and J 0 bases, leaving 14 bases between the germline ends. From fresh peripheral blood, 10 ml in volume, the PBMCs were obtained. This clonotype was detected only a few times. As yet, its antigen is unknown.

The clonotype was recovered from an adult man with Graves' ophthalmopathy. The genes are TRBV7-3 and TRBJ1-1; TRBD1 might be the D (6 bases). The sequenced material came from peripheral blood. CDR3 sequence: CASRGNRDMNTEAFF. The CDR3 DNA follows: TGTGCCAGCAGGGGGAACAGGGACATGAACACTGAAGCTTTCTTT.